Below, 8 T cell receptor beta chains from the same sample are listed, as sequenced in a study of T cell responses to AZD1222 COVID-19 vaccine. Sequencing used immunoSEQ multiplex PCR; TCRdb keeps in-frame clones, though not all of them. The sample carries 70,000 to 85,000 clones, just over 85% recorded once. The source material was peripheral blood, sampled on day 0 of AZD1222 vaccination. The receptor set was obtained from an adult in good health.

This chain uses TRBV19 with TRBJ1-4; 8 nucleotides agree with TRBD1. J gave up 6 bases and V 5 bases, and 2 bases lay outside the gene matches. CDR1 and CDR2 from the germline V gene are LNHDA and SQIVND (reference sequence). This CDR3 region has 13 residues. The CDR3 loop is CASSQDRDEKLFF. Here the CDR3 DNA reads TGTGCCAGTAGTCAGGACAGGGATGAAAAACTGTTTTTT.

This clone was seen only a few times. The chain has TRBV5-4 and TRBJ2-7; 13 nucleotides align to TRBD2. After removal of 4 bases from V and 5 bases from J, the junction contained 6 bases not matched to a gene. The CDR3 has 15 amino acids. Germline V gene lookup returns CDR1 SGHNT and CDR2 YYREEE (reference sequence). CDR3: CASSHRTSGGHEQYF. The CDR3 DNA sequence: TGTGCCAGCAGCCACCGGACTAGCGGGGGCCACGAGCAGTACTTC. Looking up the rest from reference TRBV5-4 and TRBJ2-7 gives the full variable domain: ETGVTQSPTHLIKTRGQQVTLRCSSQSGHNTVSWYQQALGQGPQFIFQYYREEENGRGNFPPRFSGLQFPNYSSELNVNALELDDSALYLCASSHRTSGGHEQYFGPGTRLTVT.

CDR3 bases: TGTGCCACCAGCAGAGGAGGCAACACTGAAGCTTTCTTT. Residues: CATSRGGNTEAFF. This sequence joins TRBV15 and TRBJ1-1; the D is unclear. Germline V gives CDR1 LNHNV, CDR2 YYDKDF (reference sequence). There are 13 residues in the CDR3. Deletions cut 1 base from V and 2 bases from J, with 5 bases between.

The chain links TRBV11-2 to TRBJ2-7, with D perhaps matching TRBD2 (6 bases). From germline, CDR1 is SGHAT and CDR2 FQNNGV. V dropped 5 bases and J dropped 2 bases, with 19 bases sitting between them. This CDR3 contains 16 residues. The CDR3 sequence is CASSQRGRESTYEQYF. DNA for the CDR3: TGTGCCAGCAGCCAAAGAGGACGGGAGAGCACCTACGAGCAGTACTTC. The full variable domain, with the rest looked up from reference TRBV11-2 and TRBJ2-7, is EAGVAQSPRYKIIEKRQSVAFWCNPISGHATLYWYQQILGQGPKLLIQFQNNGVVDDSQLPKDRFSAERLKGVDSTLKIQPAKLEDSAVYLCASSQRGRESTYEQYFGPGTRLTVT.

This clone has only a few counts. This rearrangement joins TRBV9 to TRBJ2-1; TRBD2 aligns across 10 bases. Trimming cost V 10 bases and J 8 bases; bases outside gene matches: 12. CDR1 SGDLS and CDR2 YYNGEE come from the germline V gene. The CDR3 length is 14 residues. CDR3 coding DNA: TGTGCCGGATCCGAGCGGGGGGGCTCGGATGAGCAGTTCTTC. This gives the protein CAGSERGGSDEQFF. The entire variable domain, with the rest obtained from reference TRBV9 and TRBJ2-1, is as follows: DSGVTQTPKHLITATGQRVTLRCSPRSGDLSVYWYQQSLDQGLQFLIQYYNGEERAKGNILERFSAQQFPDLHSELNLSSLELGDSALYFCAGSERGGSDEQFFGPGTRLTVL.

The chain combines TRBV7-8 with TRBJ2-7; TRBD2 matches at 8 bases. The length of the CDR3 is 19 residues. V lost 3 bases and J lost 2; bases outside the gene matches: 18. In germline, CDR1 is SGHVS, CDR2 FQNEAQ. CDR3 sequence reads: CASSLEGRRGGGPPYEQYF. In DNA, the CDR3 is TGTGCCAGCAGCTTGGAAGGTCGCCGGGGGGGAGGGCCCCCCTACGAGCAGTACTTC. The whole variable domain, filled in from reference TRBV7-8 and TRBJ2-7, reads GAGVSQSPRYKVAKRGQDVALRCDPISGHVSLFWYQQALGQGPEFLTYFQNEAQLDKSGLPSDRFFAERPEGSVSTLKIQRTQQEDSAVYLCASSLEGRRGGGPPYEQYFGPGTRLTVT.

The CDR3 region has the DNA TGTGCCAGCAGCGGACAGGGCTGGACTGAAGCTTTCTTT. Translating it yields CASSGQGWTEAFF. The chain is built from TRBV7-3 and TRBJ1-1, with TRBD1 matching 8 bases. Germline trimming cut 5 bases from V and 5 bases from J; bases unmatched to any gene: 4. Germline assignment: CDR1 SGHTA and CDR2 FQGTGA. The CDR3 loop spans 13 amino acids.

This chain links TRBV5-1 with TRBJ2-4; D perhaps matches TRBD1 (6 bases). Germline loops: CDR1 SGHRS, CDR2 YFSETQ. The CDR3 sequence is 14 residues long. Between the trimmed V and J ends, which lost 3 bases and 2 bases, there was a span of 9 bases. The CDR3 DNA follows: TGCGCCAGCAGCTCCCAGGGGTCCAAAAACATTCAGTACTTC. Translating it yields CASSSQGSKNIQYF.